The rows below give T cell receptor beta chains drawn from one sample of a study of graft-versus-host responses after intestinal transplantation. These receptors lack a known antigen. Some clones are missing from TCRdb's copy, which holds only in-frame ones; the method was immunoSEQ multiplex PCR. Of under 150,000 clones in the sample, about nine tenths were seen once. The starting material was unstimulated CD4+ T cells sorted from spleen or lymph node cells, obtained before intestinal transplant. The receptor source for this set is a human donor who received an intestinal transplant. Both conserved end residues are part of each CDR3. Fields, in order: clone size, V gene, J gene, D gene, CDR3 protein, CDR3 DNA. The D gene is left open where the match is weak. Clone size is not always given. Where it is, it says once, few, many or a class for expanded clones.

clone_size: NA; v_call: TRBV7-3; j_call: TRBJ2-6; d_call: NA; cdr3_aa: CASSLWGLGANVLTF; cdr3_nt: TGTGCCAGCAGCTTATGGGGGCTAGGGGCCAACGTCCTGACTTTC
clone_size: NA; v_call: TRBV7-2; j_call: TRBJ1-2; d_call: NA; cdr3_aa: CASSSGGFAGYTF; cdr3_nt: TGTGCCAGCAGCTCAGGTGGCTTTGCGGGCTACACCTTC
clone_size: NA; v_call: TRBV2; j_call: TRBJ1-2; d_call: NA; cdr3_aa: CARKGGIGRGYTF; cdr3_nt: TGTGCCAGAAAGGGAGGGATTGGTAGGGGCTACACCTTC
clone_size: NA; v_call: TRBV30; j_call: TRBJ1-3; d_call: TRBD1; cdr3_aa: CAWSGQGKAGNTIYF; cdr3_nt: TGTGCCTGGAGTGGACAGGGGAAGGCTGGAAACACCATATATTTT
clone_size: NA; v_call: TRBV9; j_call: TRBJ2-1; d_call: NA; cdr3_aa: CASSVEPGTYNEQFF; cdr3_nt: TGTGCCAGCAGCGTAGAACCGGGGACTTACAATGAGCAGTTCTTC
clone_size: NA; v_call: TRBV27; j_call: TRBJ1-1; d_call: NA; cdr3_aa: CASRSGQPNTEAFF; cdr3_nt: TGTGCCAGCAGATCCGGACAGCCGAACACTGAAGCTTTCTTT
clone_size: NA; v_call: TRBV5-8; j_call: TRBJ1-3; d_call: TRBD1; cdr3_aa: CASSSGQGLSGNTIYF; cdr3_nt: TGTGCCAGCAGCTCGGGACAGGGACTATCTGGAAACACCATATATTTT
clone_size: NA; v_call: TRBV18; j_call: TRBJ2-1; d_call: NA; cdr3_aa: CASSEAVNEQFF; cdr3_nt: TGTGCCAGCTCCGAGGCGGTCAATGAGCAGTTCTTC
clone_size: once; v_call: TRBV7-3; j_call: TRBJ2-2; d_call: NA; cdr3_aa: CASSQDRPNTGELFF; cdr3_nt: TGTGCCAGCAGCCAGGACAGACCGAACACCGGGGAGCTGTTTTTT
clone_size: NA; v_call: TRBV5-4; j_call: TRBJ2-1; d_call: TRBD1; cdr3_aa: CASSTGQGAYEQFF; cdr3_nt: TGTGCCAGCAGCACTGGACAGGGGGCGTATGAGCAGTTCTTC
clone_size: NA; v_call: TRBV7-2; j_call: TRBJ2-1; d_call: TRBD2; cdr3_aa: CASSLRTSGANEQFF; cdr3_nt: TGTGCCAGCAGCCTGCGGACTAGCGGGGCAAATGAGCAGTTCTTC
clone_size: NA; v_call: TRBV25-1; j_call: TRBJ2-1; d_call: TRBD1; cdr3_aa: CASSKTGGNEQFF; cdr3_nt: TGTGCCAGCAGTAAGACAGGGGGCAATGAGCAGTTCTTC
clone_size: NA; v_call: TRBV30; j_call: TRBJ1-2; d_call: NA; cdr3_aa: CAWASQGGYGYTF; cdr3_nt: TGTGCCTGGGCATCTCAGGGAGGCTATGGCTACACCTTC
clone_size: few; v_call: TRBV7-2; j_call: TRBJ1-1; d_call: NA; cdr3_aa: CASSLGGRAVGAFF; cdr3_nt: TGTGCCAGCAGCTTAGGGGGCAGGGCCGTTGGAGCTTTCTTT